The TCR beta chain under discussion was sequenced for a study of cytomegalovirus exposure and HLA in healthy donors. Study findings and constraints: As a later analysis revealed, the rate of TCR association differed by HLA locus, with DRB1 most and HLA-C fewest.

Although they were nominally healthy when sampled, donors likely had unrecorded immune exposures. This CDR3 is 16 amino acids long. The germline V and J ends were trimmed by 2 bases and 3 bases, with 16 bases remaining between them. The germline V gene has CDR1 SGDLS and CDR2 YYNGEE. The PCR was carried out with 60 Vbeta primers and 13 Jbeta primers. Libraries were prepared by immunoSEQ multiplex PCR; TCRdb keeps only in-frame clonotypes and omits some of them. Of 55,000 to 90,000 clones detected, around three quarters appear once; the ten largest clones hold 6.3%. Details on this clone: Its antigen is currently unknown.

Sequencing was done on a sample of PBMCs. The TCR originated in a man aged 50 to 60 in good health and CMV-seronegative. The gene calls are TRBV9 and TRBJ2-3, with no clear D. The CDR3 sequence is CASSVTPLGLTDTQYF. Here the CDR3 DNA reads TGTGCCAGCAGCGTGACACCCCTTGGATTGACAGATACGCAGTATTTT.